Each of the 8 T cell receptor beta chains below was sequenced from the same sample in a study of OX40 agonist ivuxolimab in advanced cancers. The repertoire was sequenced with immunoSEQ multiplex PCR; TCRdb's copy has only in-frame clones and lacks some. Counted here are about 140,000 clones, about nine tenths occurring once; the ten biggest clones make up about 1%. Sequenced here: CD4+ or CD8+ T cells sorted from blood, sampled in a trial of the OX40 agonist ivuxolimab. The source of these receptors is an adult with an advanced solid tumor such as melanoma, head and neck, liver or kidney cancer.

The sample holds one count of this clone. The J gene is TRBJ1-2, the V gene TRBV6-5; tentatively, D is TRBD1 (5 bases). The germline V gene has CDR1 MNHEY and CDR2 SVGAGI. Between the trimmed V and J ends, which lost 3 bases and 7 bases, there was a span of 21 bases. CDR3 length: 16 amino acids. The DNA of the CDR3 is TGTGCCAGCAGTTATACAAGGGGAAAAACGCGCGGTGGCTACACCTTC. It translates to CASSYTRGKTRGGYTF.

The chain has TRBV9 and TRBJ1-2; weak D call: TRBD1 (5 bases). The CDR3 is 14 residues long. V lost 0 bases and J 4 bases, leaving 10 bases between the germline ends. Germline CDR1 and CDR2: SGDLS and YYNGEE. The CDR3 region has the DNA TGTGCCAGCAGCGTAGGAGGGGCGATCTATGGCTACACCTTC. Translating it yields CASSVGGAIYGYTF.

This rearrangement joins TRBV10-3 to TRBJ1-1; the match to TRBD1 covers 9 bases. With 6 bases clipped from V and 0 bases from J, the junction kept 8 bases outside the gene matches. The germline V gene encodes CDR1 ENHRY and CDR2 SYGVKD. This CDR3 has 16 amino acids. The CDR3 loop reads CAISGGTGRMNTEAFF. The CDR3 nucleotides are TGTGCCATCAGCGGGGGGACAGGGCGGATGAACACTGAAGCTTTCTTT.

This clone was found a few times. This chain links TRBV29-1 with TRBJ2-3, with TRBD1 as a possible D gene (5 bases). CDR1 is SQVTM, CDR2 ANQGSEA, per germline. This CDR3 contains 13 residues. Trimming left V 6 bases short and J 6 bases short, with 16 bases between. The chain's CDR3 is CSVKRGSGDTQYF. In nucleotides, the CDR3 is TGCAGCGTCAAAAGGGGATCCGGGGATACGCAGTATTTT.

This clone was recorded a few times. The chain couples TRBV19 to TRBJ1-2; D perhaps matches TRBD1 (6 bases). The CDR3 consists of 12 residues. V was clipped by 10 bases and J by 8 bases, with 17 bases between them. CDR1 is LNHDA and CDR2 is SQIVND in the germline V gene (reference sequence). The CDR3 here is CATEDRIGGYTF. The CDR3 nucleotides are TGTGCCACCGAAGACAGGATCGGAGGCTACACCTTC.

The genes are TRBV30 and TRBJ2-1; D tentatively reads TRBD1 or TRBD2 (5 bases each). The CDR3 sequence is 12 residues long. The ends were cut back, 0 bases at V and 9 bases at J, with 9 bases in the middle. CDR1 and CDR2 from the germline V gene are GTSNPN and SVGIG (reference sequence). The chain's CDR3 is CAWSVMGPEQFF. CDR3 DNA sequence: TGTGCCTGGAGTGTAATGGGACCTGAGCAGTTCTTC.

CDR3 in DNA: TGTGCCAGCAGCCAAGATCCGGGGGGGCACACTGAAGCTTTCTTT. Protein: CASSQDPGGHTEAFF. The chain uses TRBV4-2 and TRBJ1-1; a weak D match, TRBD1 (6 bases). From germline, CDR1 is LGHNA and CDR2 YNFKEQ. V gave up 0 bases and J gave up 3 bases, with 11 bases separating them. CDR3 length equals 15 residues.

The chain employs TRBV28 and TRBJ1-2; D not resolved. The CDR3 extends over 12 amino acids. Germline CDR1 MDHEN, CDR2 SYDVKM. The V end lost 8 bases, the J end lost 2 bases, and 9 bases lay between the germline ends. DNA of the CDR3: TGTGCCAGCGAGACGGTGAACTATGGCTACACCTTC. Amino acids: CASETVNYGYTF.